This T cell receptor (beta chain) was sequenced during a study of early T cells in non-severe SARS-CoV-2 infection. Study overall: Whole-blood bulk RNA, unsorted, was sequenced, and chains were unpaired. Broader study findings: The VDJdb matching leaned toward anti-spike CD8 responses and overlooked private and CD4 specificities.

Individual cDNA molecules received unique molecular identifiers during library preparation. Using its own MiXCR run on the 5' RACE reads, TCRdb lists one record per CDR3 protein. This sample has fewer than 85,000 distinct CDR3 sequences; about 11% occur once, and the top ten carry about 11%. This clonotype has at least ten counts. Its specificity is not known. CDR1 is LGHDT, CDR2 YNNKEL, per germline (reference sequence). V dropped 2 bases and J dropped 6; count of bases not matched to a gene: 5. The CDR3 consists of 16 residues. The J gene is TRBJ2-2, the V gene TRBV3-1, with 11 positions matching TRBD2. The source is an adult who was a healthcare worker with PCR-confirmed SARS-CoV-2 infection or an uninfected control (not recorded which). The source was whole blood, collected at baseline. CDR3 in DNA: TGTGCCAGCAGCCAACCAACTAGCGGGGGATCCGGGGAGCTGTTTTTT. Amino acid sequence: CASSQPTSGGSGELFF. Full variable domain (outside the CDR3, taken from reference TRBV3-1 and TRBJ2-2): DTAVSQTPKYLVTQMGNDKSIKCEQNLGHDTMYWYKQDSKKFLKIMFSYNNKELIINETVPNRFSPKSPDKAHLNLHINSLELGDSAVYFCASSQPTSGGSGELFFGEGSRLTVL.